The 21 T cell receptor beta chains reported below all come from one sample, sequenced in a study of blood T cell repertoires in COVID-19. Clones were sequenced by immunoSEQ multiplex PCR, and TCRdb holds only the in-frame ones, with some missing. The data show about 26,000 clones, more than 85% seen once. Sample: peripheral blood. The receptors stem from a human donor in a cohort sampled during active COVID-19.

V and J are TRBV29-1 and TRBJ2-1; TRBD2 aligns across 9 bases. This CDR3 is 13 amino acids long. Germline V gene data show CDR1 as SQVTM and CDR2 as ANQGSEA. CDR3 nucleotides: TGCAGGGTTAGACTAGCGGATTACAATGAGCAGTTCTTC. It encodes CRVRLADYNEQFF.

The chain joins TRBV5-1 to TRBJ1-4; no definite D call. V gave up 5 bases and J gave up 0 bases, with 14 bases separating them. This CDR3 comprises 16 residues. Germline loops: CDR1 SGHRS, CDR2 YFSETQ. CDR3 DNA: TGCGCCAGCAGACCTGATCCCGGGACAACTAATGAAAAACTGTTTTTT. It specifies CASRPDPGTTNEKLFF.

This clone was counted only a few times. DNA of the CDR3: TGTGCCAGCAGCCAAATGGGCAACTACGAGCAGTACTTC. Its protein is CASSQMGNYEQYF. This chain links TRBV3-1 (or the pseudogene TRBV3-2) with TRBJ2-7; no clear D. CDR3 length: 13 residues. Germline-derived CDR1 and CDR2 are LGHDT and YNNKEL (reference sequence). Trimming cost V 2 bases and J 3 bases, with 8 bases left between them.

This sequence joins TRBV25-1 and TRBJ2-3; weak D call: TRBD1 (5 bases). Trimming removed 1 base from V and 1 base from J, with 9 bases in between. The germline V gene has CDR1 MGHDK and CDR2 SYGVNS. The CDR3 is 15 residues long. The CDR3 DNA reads TGTGCCAGCAGTGAATGGGGCAGCCGCACAGATACGCAGTATTTT. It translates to CASSEWGSRTDTQYF.

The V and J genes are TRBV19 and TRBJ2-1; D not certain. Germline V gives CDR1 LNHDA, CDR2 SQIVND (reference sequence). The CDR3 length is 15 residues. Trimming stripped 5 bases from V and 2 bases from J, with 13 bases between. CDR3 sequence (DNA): TGTGCCAGTAGTGCGGTCCGCGTGACCTACAATGAGCAGTTCTTC. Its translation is CASSAVRVTYNEQFF.

The CDR3 DNA follows: TGTGCCAGTAGTATAGATCACAGGAATGAAAAACTGTTTTTT. Translation: CASSIDHRNEKLFF. This chain uses TRBV19 with TRBJ1-4; D is perhaps TRBD1 (5 bases). The germline V gene encodes CDR1 LNHDA and CDR2 SQIVND (reference sequence). Trimming took off 0 bases at V and 5 bases at J, with 7 bases between the two ends. The CDR3 is 14 amino acids.

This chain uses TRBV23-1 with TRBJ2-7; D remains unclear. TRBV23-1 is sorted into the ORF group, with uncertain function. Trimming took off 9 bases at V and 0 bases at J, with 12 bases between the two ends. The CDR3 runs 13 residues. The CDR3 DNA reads TGCGCCAGGGAGACTCTAAACTCCTACGAGCAGTACTTC. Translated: CARETLNSYEQYF.

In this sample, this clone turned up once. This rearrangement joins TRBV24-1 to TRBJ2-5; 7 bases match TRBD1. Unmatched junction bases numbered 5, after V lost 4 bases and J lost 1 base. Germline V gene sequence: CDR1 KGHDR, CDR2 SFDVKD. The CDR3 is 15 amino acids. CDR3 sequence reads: CATSEPDRAQETQYF. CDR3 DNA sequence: TGTGCCACCAGTGAGCCAGACAGGGCCCAAGAGACCCAGTACTTC.

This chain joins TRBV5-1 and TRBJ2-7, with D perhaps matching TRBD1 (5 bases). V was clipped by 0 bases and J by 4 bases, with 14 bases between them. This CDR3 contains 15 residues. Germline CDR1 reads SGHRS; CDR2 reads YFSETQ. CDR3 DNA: TGCGCCAGCAGCTTGGAGGGGCCCTCGAATTACGAGCAGTACTTC. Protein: CASSLEGPSNYEQYF.

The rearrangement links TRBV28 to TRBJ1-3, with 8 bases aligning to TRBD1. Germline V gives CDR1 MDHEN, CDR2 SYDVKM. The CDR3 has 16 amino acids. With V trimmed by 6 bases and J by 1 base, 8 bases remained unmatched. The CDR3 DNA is TGTGCCAGCAGAGCGGCTTGGGACAGGTCTGGAAACACCATATATTTT. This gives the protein CASRAAWDRSGNTIYF.

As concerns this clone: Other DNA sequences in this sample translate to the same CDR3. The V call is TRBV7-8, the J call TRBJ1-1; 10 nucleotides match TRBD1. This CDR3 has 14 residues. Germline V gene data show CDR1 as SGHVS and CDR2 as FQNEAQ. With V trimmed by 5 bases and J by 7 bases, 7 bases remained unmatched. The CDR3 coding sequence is TGTGCCAGCAGCGCTAGACAGGGGGCGCGTGAAGCTTTCTTT. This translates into CASSARQGAREAFF.

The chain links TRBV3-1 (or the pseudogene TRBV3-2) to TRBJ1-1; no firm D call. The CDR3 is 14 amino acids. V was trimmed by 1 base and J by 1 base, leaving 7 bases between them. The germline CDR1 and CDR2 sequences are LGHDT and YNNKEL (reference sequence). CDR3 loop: CASSQGTSNTEAFF. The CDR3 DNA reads TGTGCCAGCAGCCAAGGCACATCGAACACTGAAGCTTTCTTT.

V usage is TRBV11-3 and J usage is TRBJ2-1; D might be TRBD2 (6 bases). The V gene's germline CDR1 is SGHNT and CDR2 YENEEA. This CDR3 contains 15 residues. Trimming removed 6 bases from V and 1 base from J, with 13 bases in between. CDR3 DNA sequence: TGTGCCAGCAGTTCCCACGGGAGTTCCTACAATGAGCAGTTCTTC. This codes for CASSSHGSSYNEQFF.

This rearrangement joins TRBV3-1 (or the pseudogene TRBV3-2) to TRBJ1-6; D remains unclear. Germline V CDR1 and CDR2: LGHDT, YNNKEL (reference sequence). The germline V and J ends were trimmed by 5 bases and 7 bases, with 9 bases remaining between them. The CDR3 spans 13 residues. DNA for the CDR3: TGTGCCAGCAGCTATGGGCAGAATTCACCCCTCCACTTT. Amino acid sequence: CASSYGQNSPLHF.

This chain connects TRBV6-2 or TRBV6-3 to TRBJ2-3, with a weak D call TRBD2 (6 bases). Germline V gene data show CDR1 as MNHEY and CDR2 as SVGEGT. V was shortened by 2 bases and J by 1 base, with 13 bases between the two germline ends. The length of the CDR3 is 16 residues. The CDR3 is CASSYDGLLRTDTQYF. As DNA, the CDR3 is TGTGCCAGCAGTTACGACGGACTACTTCGCACAGATACGCAGTATTTT.

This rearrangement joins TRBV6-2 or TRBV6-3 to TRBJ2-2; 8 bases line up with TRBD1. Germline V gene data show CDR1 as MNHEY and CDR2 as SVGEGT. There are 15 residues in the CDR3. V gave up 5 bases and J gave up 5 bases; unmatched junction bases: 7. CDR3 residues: CASSTRGQGTGELFF. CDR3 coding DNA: TGTGCCAGCAGTACCAGGGGGCAAGGGACCGGGGAGCTGTTTTTT.

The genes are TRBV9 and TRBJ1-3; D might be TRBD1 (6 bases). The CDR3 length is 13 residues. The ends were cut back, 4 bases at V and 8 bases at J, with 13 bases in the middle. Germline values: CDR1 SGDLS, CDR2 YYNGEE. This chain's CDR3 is CASSLYRDHTIYF. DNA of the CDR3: TGTGCCAGCAGCCTCTACAGGGACCACACCATATATTTT.

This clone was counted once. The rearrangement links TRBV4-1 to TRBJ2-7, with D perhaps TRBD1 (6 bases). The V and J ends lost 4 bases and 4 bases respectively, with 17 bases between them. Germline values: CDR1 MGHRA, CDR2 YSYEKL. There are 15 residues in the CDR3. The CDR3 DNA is TGCGCCAGCAGCCCCGACTCGGGACAACTGTACGAGCAGTACTTC. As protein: CASSPDSGQLYEQYF.

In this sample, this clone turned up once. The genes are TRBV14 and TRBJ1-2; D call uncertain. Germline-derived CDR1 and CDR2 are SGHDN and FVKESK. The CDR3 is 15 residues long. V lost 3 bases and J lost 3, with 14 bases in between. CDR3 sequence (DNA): TGTGCCAGCAGCCAGCGAGGGTTCGAGGACTATGGCTACACCTTC. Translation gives CASSQRGFEDYGYTF. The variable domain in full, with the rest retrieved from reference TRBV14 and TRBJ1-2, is EAGVTQFPSHSVIEKGQTVTLRCDPISGHDNLYWYRRVMGKEIKFLLHFVKESKQDESGMPNNRFLAERTGGTYSTLKVQPAELEDSGVYFCASSQRGFEDYGYTFGSGTRLTVV.

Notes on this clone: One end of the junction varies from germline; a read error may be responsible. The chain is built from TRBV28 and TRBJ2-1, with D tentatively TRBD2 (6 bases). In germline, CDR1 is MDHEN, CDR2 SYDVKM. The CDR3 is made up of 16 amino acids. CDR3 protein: CASSQRDSDKGKSRIF. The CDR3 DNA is TGTGCCAGCAGTCAACGGGACTCTGACAAGGGTAAGAGTAGGATCTTC.

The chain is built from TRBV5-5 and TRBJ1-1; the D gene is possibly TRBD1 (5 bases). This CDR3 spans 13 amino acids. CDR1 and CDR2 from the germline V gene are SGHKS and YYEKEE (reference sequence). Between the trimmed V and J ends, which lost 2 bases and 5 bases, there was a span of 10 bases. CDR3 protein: CASSFSGGTEAFF. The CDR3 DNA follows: TGTGCCAGCAGCTTTTCGGGGGGGACTGAAGCTTTCTTT.